This T cell receptor (beta chain) was retrieved from a study of blood T cell repertoires in COVID-19. Study-wide context: PBMCs, B-cell-depleted T cells, or T cells provided the cDNA or gDNA that made up the material.

In the authors' methods: Reference gene primers were amplified, and this amplification served to estimate nucleated cell counts. Here immunoSEQ multiplex PCR was the method, and the copy in TCRdb shows in-frame clones only, minus some. V, J and clone size reflect that table, while D and trimming were determined from the DNA. Among 150,000 to 200,000 clones, 65% to 85% were seen once, and the ten largest hold over 6.5%. Germline V lookup: CDR1 KGHDR, CDR2 SFDVKD. With V trimmed by 9 bases and J by 9 bases, 12 bases remained unmatched. The CDR3 totals 14 residues. The Seattle patients, enrolled during active infection, were followed longitudinally. This clone was found a few times.

The rearrangement links TRBV24-1 to TRBJ1-5, with TRBD1 identical over 8 bases. The sample comprised peripheral blood. The receptor was derived from a woman between 40 and 55 years old with COVID-19, enrolled during active disease. The CDR3 spells CATQDRAFGWPQHF. The CDR3 region has the DNA TGTGCCACCCAGGACAGGGCCTTCGGTTGGCCCCAGCATTTT.